A single T cell receptor (beta chain) is shown here with its context. Its antigen is as yet unknown. 60 Vbeta and 13 Jbeta primers were used in PCR. Clones were sequenced by immunoSEQ multiplex PCR, and TCRdb holds only the in-frame ones, with some missing. Of 100,000 to 150,000 clones listed, roughly four fifths are singletons. Unrecorded immune exposures were likely, despite nominal health at sampling. The sample originates from a study of cytomegalovirus exposure and HLA in healthy donors. The V end lost 3 bases, the J end lost 4 bases, and 15 bases lay between the germline ends. This CDR3 has 15 residues. Germline CDR1 MNHEY, CDR2 SVGAGI. Study results and limitations: The authors later found most CMV-associated TCR beta chains appeared HLA-restricted. Some V segments, including TRBV6-2 and TRBV6-3, were excluded as indistinguishable.

The rearrangement links TRBV6-5 to TRBJ1-1; D is unclear. The sample comprised PBMCs. The TCR sequence derives from a woman aged 55-69 years in good health and CMV-seropositive. The CDR3 nucleotides are TGTGCCAGCAGTTATCTTGGGAGGCCGGCCACTGAAGCTTTCTTT. Amino acids: CASSYLGRPATEAFF.